This T cell receptor (beta chain) was sequenced in a study of cytomegalovirus exposure and HLA in healthy donors. The CDR3 has 16 amino acids. CDR1 and CDR2 (germline): LGHNA, YNFKEQ. The ends were cut back, 3 bases at V and 6 bases at J, with 18 bases in the middle. A remark on this clone: What it binds is unknown.

PCR was performed using 60 Vbeta and 13 Jbeta primers. Per the original data handling: A later analysis counted approximately 88 million unique TCR beta chains, about 11 million shared. The table came from immunoSEQ multiplex PCR; TCRdb's copy has only in-frame clones and leaves some out. V and J calls and clone size are as listed in that table; D and trimming were resolved from the DNA. The sample shows 150,000 to 200,000 clones, 60% to 80% of them seen only once. Study-level points and caveats: Productive rates of about 87% or about 30% were seen for most TCR beta V segments in an earlier analysis. With later analysis, a missense DCLRE1C variant became linked to TCR beta V- and J-gene trimming.

Sequencing used PBMCs. The chain has TRBV4-2 and TRBJ2-1; D perhaps matches TRBD2 (6 bases). The origin of this receptor is a young man in good health and CMV-seropositive. The DNA of the CDR3 is TGTGCCAGCAGCCACTCATCAGGTGCAGCGGGCAATGAGCAGTTCTTC. This encodes CASSHSSGAAGNEQFF.